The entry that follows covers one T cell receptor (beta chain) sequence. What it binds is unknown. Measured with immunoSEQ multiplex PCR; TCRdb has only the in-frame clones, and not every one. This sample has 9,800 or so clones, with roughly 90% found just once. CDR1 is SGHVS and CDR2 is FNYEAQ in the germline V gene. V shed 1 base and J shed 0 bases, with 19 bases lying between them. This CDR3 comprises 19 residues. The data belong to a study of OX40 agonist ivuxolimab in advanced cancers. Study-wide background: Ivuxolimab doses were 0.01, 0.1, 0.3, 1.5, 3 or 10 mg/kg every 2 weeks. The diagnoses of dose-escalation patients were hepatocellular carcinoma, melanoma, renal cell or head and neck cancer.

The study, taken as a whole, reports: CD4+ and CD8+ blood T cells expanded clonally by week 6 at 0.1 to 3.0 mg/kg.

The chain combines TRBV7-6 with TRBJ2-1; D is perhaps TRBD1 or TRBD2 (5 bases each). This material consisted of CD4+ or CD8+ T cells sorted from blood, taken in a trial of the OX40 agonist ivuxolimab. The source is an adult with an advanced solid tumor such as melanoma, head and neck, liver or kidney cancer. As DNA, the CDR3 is TGTGCCAGCAGCTTAGTGGGGCCCGGGGCGAGTGACTCCTACAATGAGCAGTTCTTC. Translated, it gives CASSLVGPGASDSYNEQFF. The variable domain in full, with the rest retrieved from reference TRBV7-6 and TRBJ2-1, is GAGVSQSPRYKVTKRGQDVALRCDPISGHVSLYWYRQALGQGPEFLTYFNYEAQQDKSGLPNDRFSAERPEGSISTLTIQRTEQRDSAMYRCASSLVGPGASDSYNEQFFGPGTRLTVL.